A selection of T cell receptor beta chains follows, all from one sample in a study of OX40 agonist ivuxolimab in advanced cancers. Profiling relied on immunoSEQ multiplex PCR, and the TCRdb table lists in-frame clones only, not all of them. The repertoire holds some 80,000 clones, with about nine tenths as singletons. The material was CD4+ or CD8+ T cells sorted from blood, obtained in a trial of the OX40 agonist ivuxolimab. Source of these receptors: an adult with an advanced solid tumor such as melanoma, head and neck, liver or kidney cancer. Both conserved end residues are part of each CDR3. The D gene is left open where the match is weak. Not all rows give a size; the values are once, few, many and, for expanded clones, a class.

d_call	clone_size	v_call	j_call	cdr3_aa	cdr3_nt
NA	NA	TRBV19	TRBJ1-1	CASSTGQGEAFF	TGTGCCAGTAGTACCGGTCAGGGTGAAGCTTTCTTT
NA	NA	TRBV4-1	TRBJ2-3	CASSQVAQIDTQYF	TGCGCCAGCAGCCAAGTTGCCCAAATCGATACGCAGTATTTT
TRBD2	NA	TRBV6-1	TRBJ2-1	CASSEEGTSGNNLYNEQFF	TGTGCCAGCAGTGAAGAAGGGACTAGCGGGAATAACCTCTACAATGAGCAGTTCTTC
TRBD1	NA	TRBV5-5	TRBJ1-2	CASRTGQTFDGYTF	TGTGCCAGCAGGACGGGACAGACTTTTGATGGCTACACCTTC
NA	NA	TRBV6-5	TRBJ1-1	CASSAGQAGNTEAFF	TGTGCCAGCAGCGCCGGACAAGCCGGGAACACTGAAGCTTTCTTT
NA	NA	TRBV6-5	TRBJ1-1	CASSYSENPNTEAFF	TGTGCCAGCAGTTACTCTGAAAACCCCAACACTGAAGCTTTCTTT
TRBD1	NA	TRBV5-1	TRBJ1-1	CASSRSSRDRPPELAFF	TGCGCCAGCAGCCGGTCGAGCCGGGACAGGCCCCCCGAGCTAGCTTTCTTT
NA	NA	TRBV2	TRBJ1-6	CASSERTVTYNSPLHF	TGTGCCAGCAGTGAGAGGACAGTTACCTATAATTCACCCCTCCACTTT
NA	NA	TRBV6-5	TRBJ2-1	CASSYSRQGGQFF	TGTGCCAGCAGTTACTCCCGACAGGGAGGGCAGTTCTTC
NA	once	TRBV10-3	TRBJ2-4	CATQPPGENIQYF	TGTGCCACCCAACCACCGGGGGAAAACATTCAGTACTTC
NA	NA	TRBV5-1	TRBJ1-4	CASSLISQTTNEKLFF	TGCGCCAGCAGCTTGATTTCACAGACAACTAATGAAAAACTGTTTTTT
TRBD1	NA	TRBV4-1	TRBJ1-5	CASSQDPGTADNQPQHF	TGCGCCAGCAGCCAAGATCCGGGGACAGCGGACAATCAGCCCCAGCATTTT
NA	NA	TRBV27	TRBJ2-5	CASSRRDTKETQYF	TGTGCCAGCAGTCGCCGGGACACCAAAGAGACCCAGTACTTC
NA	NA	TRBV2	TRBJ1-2	CASKDSSSGYTF	TGTGCCAGCAAGGACAGTTCGTCAGGCTACACCTTC
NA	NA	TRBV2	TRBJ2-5	CASRGQLQETQYF	TGTGCCAGCAGGGGACAACTTCAAGAGACCCAGTACTTC
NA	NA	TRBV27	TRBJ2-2	CASRARRQNTGELFF	TGTGCCAGCAGAGCCCGGCGGCAGAACACCGGGGAGCTGTTTTTT
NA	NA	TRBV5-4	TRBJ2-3	CASSKTRGASTDTQYF	TGTGCCAGCAGCAAGACCCGGGGGGCGAGCACAGATACGCAGTATTTT
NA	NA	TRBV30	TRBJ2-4	CAWSRSQNIQYF	TGTGCCTGGAGTCGCAGCCAAAACATTCAGTACTTC
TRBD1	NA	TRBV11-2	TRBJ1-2	CASSFLGTGNYGYTF	TGTGCCAGCAGCTTCCTCGGGACAGGGAACTATGGCTACACCTTC
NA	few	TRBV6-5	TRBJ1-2	CATKRQSNYGYTF	TGTGCCACTAAACGACAGTCCAACTATGGCTACACCTTC
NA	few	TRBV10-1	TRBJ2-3	CASQEAGTDTQYF	TGCGCCAGCCAAGAGGCAGGCACAGATACGCAGTATTTT
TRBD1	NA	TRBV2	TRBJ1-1	CASSQDRGGFREAFF	TGTGCCAGCAGTCAAGACAGGGGGGGTTTTAGAGAAGCTTTCTTT
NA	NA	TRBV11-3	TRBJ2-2	CASSSKGAVNTGELFF	TGTGCCAGCAGCTCCAAGGGAGCGGTTAACACCGGGGAGCTGTTTTTT
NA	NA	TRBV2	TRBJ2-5	CASNSGTTQETQYF	TGTGCCAGCAATTCTGGGACCACCCAAGAGACCCAGTACTTC
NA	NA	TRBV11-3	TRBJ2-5	CASSITYQETQYF	TGTGCCAGCAGCATCACATACCAAGAGACCCAGTACTTC
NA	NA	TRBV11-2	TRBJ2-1	CASSLDSVGSNEQFF	TGTGCCAGCAGCTTAGATAGCGTTGGATCGAATGAGCAGTTCTTC
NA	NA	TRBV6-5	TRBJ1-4	CASSYVSGAGGEKLFF	TGTGCCAGCAGTTACGTGTCTGGGGCAGGAGGTGAAAAACTGTTTTTT
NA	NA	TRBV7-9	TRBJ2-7	CASSRHGDTAYEQYF	TGTGCCAGCAGCCGGCACGGGGACACCGCCTACGAGCAGTACTTC
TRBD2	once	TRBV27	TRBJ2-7	CASSRSGLFYEQYF	TGTGCCAGCAGTAGATCGGGACTATTCTACGAGCAGTACTTC
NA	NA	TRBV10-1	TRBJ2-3	CASSGAGTSTDTQYF	TGCGCCAGCAGTGGGGCCGGCACTAGCACAGATACGCAGTATTTT
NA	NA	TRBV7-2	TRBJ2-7	CASSFGMYPYEQYF	TGTGCCAGCAGCTTTGGGATGTACCCCTACGAGCAGTACTTC
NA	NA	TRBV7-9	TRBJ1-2	CASSPVAGTLYGYTF	TGTGCCAGCAGCCCAGTGGCCGGAACACTCTATGGCTACACCTTC
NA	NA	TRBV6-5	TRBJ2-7	CASSNENEQYF	TGTGCCAGCAGTAACGAAAACGAGCAGTACTTC
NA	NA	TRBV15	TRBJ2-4	CATSNGEVAKNIQYF	TGTGCCACCAGCAACGGCGAGGTAGCCAAAAACATTCAGTACTTC
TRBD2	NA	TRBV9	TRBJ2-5	CASSVPYGLAETQYF	TGTGCCAGCAGCGTACCCTACGGACTAGCGGAGACCCAGTACTTC
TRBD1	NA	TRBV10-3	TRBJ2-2	CAISSGTGHGELFF	TGTGCCATCAGTTCCGGGACAGGGCACGGGGAGCTGTTTTTT
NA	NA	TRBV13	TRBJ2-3	CASSFFRVDTDTQYF	TGTGCCAGCAGCTTTTTCAGGGTAGACACAGATACGCAGTATTTT
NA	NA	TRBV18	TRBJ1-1	CASSLQSTEAFF	TGTGCCAGCTCACTACAGAGCACTGAAGCTTTCTTT
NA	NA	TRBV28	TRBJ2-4	CASSPNRGGGTINIQYF	TGTGCCAGCAGTCCGAACAGGGGCGGGGGGACGATAAACATTCAGTACTTC
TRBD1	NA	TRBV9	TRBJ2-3	CASSVGTGLSTDTQYF	TGTGCCAGCAGCGTAGGGACAGGTCTTTCCACAGATACGCAGTATTTT
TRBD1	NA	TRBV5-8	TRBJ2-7	CASSPWTGEAYEQYF	TGTGCCAGCAGCCCGTGGACAGGGGAGGCCTACGAGCAGTACTTC
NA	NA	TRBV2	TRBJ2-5	CASSEVLGAGTQYF	TGTGCCAGCAGTGAAGTGCTGGGGGCTGGGACCCAGTACTTC
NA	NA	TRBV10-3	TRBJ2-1	CASNTPDSSYNEQFF	TGTGCCTCCAATACCCCAGACAGCTCCTACAATGAGCAGTTCTTC
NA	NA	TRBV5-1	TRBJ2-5	CASSPTGNGETQYF	TGCGCCAGCAGCCCTACAGGGAATGGGGAGACCCAGTACTTC
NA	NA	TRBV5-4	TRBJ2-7	CASSLAASGGLTPYEQYF	TGTGCCAGCAGCTTGGCGGCATCTGGAGGGCTCACTCCCTACGAGCAGTACTTC
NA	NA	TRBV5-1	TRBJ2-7	CASSLDSAGTIYEQYF	TGCGCCAGCAGCTTGGATTCTGCGGGAACTATCTACGAGCAGTACTTC
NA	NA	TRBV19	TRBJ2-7	CASSILAGEQYF	TGTGCCAGTAGTATTTTGGCGGGCGAGCAGTACTTC
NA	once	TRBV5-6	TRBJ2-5	CASSLDLRGEETQYF	TGTGCCAGCAGCTTGGATTTGAGGGGGGAAGAGACCCAGTACTTC
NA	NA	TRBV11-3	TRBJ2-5	CASSKRSGSQETQYF	TGTGCCAGCAGCAAGCGTTCAGGGTCCCAAGAGACCCAGTACTTC
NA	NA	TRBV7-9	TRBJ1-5	CASSPGSGTILNQPQHF	TGTGCCAGCAGCCCGGGGAGCGGAACCATCCTTAATCAGCCCCAGCATTTT
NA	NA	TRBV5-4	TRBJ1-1	CASSFKGYTEAFF	TGTGCCAGCAGCTTTAAGGGATACACTGAAGCTTTCTTT
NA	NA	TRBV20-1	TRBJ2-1	CSAGLNEQFF	TGCAGTGCAGGGCTTAATGAGCAGTTCTTC
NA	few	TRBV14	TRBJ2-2	CASSLNTGELFF	TGTGCCAGCAGTCTGAACACCGGGGAGCTGTTTTTT
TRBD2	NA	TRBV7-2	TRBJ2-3	CASSLVASGGNF	TGTGCCAGCAGCTTAGTGGCTAGCGGGGGGAATTTT
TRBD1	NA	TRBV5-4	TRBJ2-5	CASSGGQGAEETQYF	TGTGCCAGCAGCGGGGGACAGGGGGCGGAGGAGACCCAGTACTTC
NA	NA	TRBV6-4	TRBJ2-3	CASSEALTDTQYF	TGTGCCAGCAGTGAAGCCCTAACAGATACGCAGTATTTT
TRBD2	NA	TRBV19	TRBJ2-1	CASTLSGSNEQFF	TGTGCCAGTACCCTAAGCGGGAGCAATGAGCAGTTCTTC
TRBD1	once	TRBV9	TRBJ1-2	CASSGQGGYGYTF	TGTGCCAGCAGCGGACAGGGTGGCTATGGCTACACCTTC
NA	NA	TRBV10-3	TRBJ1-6	CAISQLSPGNSPLHF	TGTGCCATCAGTCAACTATCCCCAGGGAATTCACCCCTCCACTTT
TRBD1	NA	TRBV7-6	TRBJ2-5	CASSASGTGLETQYF	TGTGCCAGCAGCGCCAGCGGGACAGGGCTGGAGACCCAGTACTTC